This entry concerns a single T cell receptor beta chain. Its target is not known. Only in-frame clones appear in the TCRdb table, and some are missing; sequencing was by immunoSEQ multiplex PCR. The sample lists approximately 160,000 clones; 90% to 95% were seen once. Pooling covered second doses at about 4 or about 12 weeks. The sample originates from a study of T cell responses to AZD1222 COVID-19 vaccine. Notes on the study in general: Among the donors, most were white British and more were female, and clonal diversity was possibly underestimated.

The sample consisted of peripheral blood, taken 28 days after the second AZD1222 dose. This receptor was taken from an adult who received the AZD1222 COVID-19 vaccine.

CDR3 coding DNA: TGCGCCAGCAGCCAAGACAGGGGGCTTAATTCACCCCTCCACTTT. It specifies CASSQDRGLNSPLHF. The rearrangement joins TRBV4-3 to TRBJ1-6, with 8 bases identical to TRBD1. There are 15 residues in the CDR3. Trimming removed 0 bases from V and 6 bases from J; junction bases left unmatched: 1. CDR1 is LGHNA and CDR2 is YSLEER in the germline V gene.